This T cell receptor (beta chain) was sequenced for a study of blood T cell repertoires in COVID-19. As for the study in general: PBMCs, B-cell-depleted T cells, or T cells were the source of the cDNA or gDNA that made up the material.

Original methodology: By means of reference gene primer amplification, nucleated cell counts were estimated. Measured with immunoSEQ multiplex PCR; TCRdb has only the in-frame clones, and not every one. The V and J calls and clone size are taken from that table; D and trimming were inferred from the DNA. The sample carries about 120,000 clones, 80% to 90% recorded once. V dropped 3 bases and J dropped 8; count of bases not matched to a gene: 5. This CDR3 region has 14 residues. Germline CDR1 and CDR2: SGHRS and YFSETQ. The TCR was taken from an older woman with acute or convalescent COVID-19. The rearrangement joins TRBV5-1 to TRBJ1-6; 7 positions agree with TRBD1. The sequenced sample was peripheral blood. CDR3 DNA sequence: TGCGCCAGCAGCTCGGGACAGAGGGATTCACCCCTCCACTTT. It translates to CASSSGQRDSPLHF.